A selection of T cell receptor beta chains follows, all from one sample in a study of CD8+ T cells in alopecia areata. Some clones are missing from TCRdb's copy, which holds only in-frame ones; the method was immunoSEQ multiplex PCR. The sample contains around 300,000 clones, 50% to 75% of which appear only once. Sequencing was performed on CD4+ T cells sorted from blood, taken around week 53, from a patient treated with tofacitinib. The receptors originated from a human donor with alopecia areata. CDR3s include the opening cysteine and the closing phenylalanine or tryptophan. Each record gives: CDR3 protein, CDR3 DNA, clone size, D gene, V gene, J gene. A D gene is named only where the DNA matches it firmly. The size entry is marked missing in some rows and otherwise reads once, few, many or a size class.

CAWSVTYKGSMNEEAFF	TGTGCCTGGAGTGTAACCTATAAGGGTTCCATGAACGAGGAAGCTTTCTTT	-	-	TRBV30	TRBJ1-1
CSVGGVNEQFF	TGCAGCGTTGGAGGGGTCAATGAGCAGTTCTTC	-	-	TRBV29-1	TRBJ2-1
CAWAPGGYEQYF	TGTGCCTGGGCACCTGGGGGGTACGAGCAGTACTTC	few	-	TRBV30	TRBJ2-7
CSGANQETQYF	TGCAGCGGCGCAAACCAAGAGACCCAGTACTTC	-	-	TRBV29-1	TRBJ2-5
CASSLSGNTEAFF	TGTGCCAGCAGCTTATCTGGGAACACTGAAGCTTTCTTT	few	-	TRBV7-2	TRBJ1-1
CSVQRGGAKNIQYF	TGCAGCGTTCAAAGGGGGGGAGCCAAAAACATTCAGTACTTC	-	-	TRBV29-1	TRBJ2-4
CASSHLGQGVRRGTEAFF	TGCGCCAGCAGCCACCTAGGACAGGGTGTCCGCAGGGGCACTGAAGCTTTCTTT	-	TRBD1	TRBV4-1	TRBJ1-1
CATVDRAVYEQYF	TGTGCCACCGTTGACAGGGCTGTCTACGAGCAGTACTTC	-	TRBD1	TRBV2	TRBJ2-7
CSAGKRGGDNEQFF	TGCAGCGCTGGCAAGCGGGGGGGGGACAATGAGCAGTTCTTC	-	TRBD2	TRBV29-1	TRBJ2-1
CASSEARGRSSYNEQFF	TGTGCCAGCAGTGAAGCTCGAGGGCGGAGCTCCTACAATGAGCAGTTCTTC	-	-	TRBV25-1	TRBJ2-1
CSVVWVSGNTIYF	TGCAGCGTTGTTTGGGTCTCTGGAAACACCATATATTTT	-	-	TRBV29-1	TRBJ1-3
CSVSNRELLRKTQYF	TGCAGCGTCTCCAATAGGGAACTATTGCGGAAGACCCAGTACTTC	-	-	TRBV29-1	TRBJ2-5
CSVMNTEAFF	TGCTCCGTGATGAACACTGAAGCTTTCTTT	-	-	TRBV29-1	TRBJ1-1
CASSPGSSYNEQFF	TGTGCCAGCAGCCCGGGTAGCAGCTACAATGAGCAGTTCTTC	-	-	TRBV7-2	TRBJ2-1
CASSSHEQFF	TGTGCCAGCAGCTCGCATGAGCAGTTCTTC	-	-	TRBV7-9	TRBJ2-1
CASSIVGASETQYF	TGTGCCAGTAGTATAGTGGGGGCGTCGGAGACCCAGTACTTC	-	-	TRBV19	TRBJ2-5
CASSLVDRAQDTQYF	TGTGCCAGCAGCTTGGTGGACAGGGCTCAAGATACGCAGTATTTT	few	TRBD1	TRBV5-4	TRBJ2-3
CASSIGQGVNTEAFF	TGTGCCAGCTCAATAGGGCAGGGGGTGAACACTGAAGCTTTCTTT	-	TRBD1	TRBV18	TRBJ1-1
CASSSYLYNEQFF	TGTGCCAGCAGCTCCTACTTGTACAATGAGCAGTTCTTC	-	-	TRBV7-2	TRBJ2-1
CASSRTANTEAFF	TGTGCCAGCAGTAGGACAGCGAACACTGAAGCTTTCTTT	-	-	TRBV6-5	TRBJ1-1
CASSQVKNTQYF	TGCGCCAGCAGCCAAGTAAAGAATACGCAGTATTTT	-	-	TRBV4-3	TRBJ2-3
CASSQGHTGELFF	TGCGCCAGCAGCCAAGGGCACACCGGGGAGCTGTTTTTT	-	-	TRBV4-1	TRBJ2-2
CAIKGGTAADEQFF	TGTGCCATCAAAGGCGGAACGGCCGCCGATGAGCAGTTCTTC	-	-	TRBV10-3	TRBJ2-1
CAWSVPGARSSYEQYF	TGTGCCTGGAGTGTACCCGGGGCCAGGAGCTCCTACGAGCAGTACTTC	-	-	TRBV30	TRBJ2-7
CASSNRGLDQPQHF	TGTGCCAGCAGTAACAGGGGGCTCGATCAGCCCCAGCATTTT	-	TRBD1	TRBV6-5	TRBJ1-5
CSVEEVVGETQYF	TGCAGCGTTGAAGAAGTTGTGGGGGAGACCCAGTACTTC	-	-	TRBV29-1	TRBJ2-5
CASSHPGRVSPLHF	TGCGCCAGCAGCCACCCCGGCAGGGTTTCACCCCTCCACTTT	-	-	TRBV4-3	TRBJ1-6
CASSVHQGETQYF	TGTGCCAGCAGCGTCCATCAGGGCGAGACCCAGTACTTC	-	-	TRBV13	TRBJ2-5
CASSSIGQGGSPLHF	TGTGCCAGCAGTTCCATTGGCCAGGGCGGTTCACCCCTCCACTTT	-	-	TRBV27	TRBJ1-6
CASTLAGPYNEQFF	TGTGCCAGCACATTAGCGGGTCCCTACAATGAGCAGTTCTTC	-	TRBD2	TRBV6-5	TRBJ2-1
CASSQTRTAEAFF	TGTGCCAGCAGTCAAACGCGGACAGCTGAAGCTTTCTTT	-	-	TRBV6-5	TRBJ1-1
CASSSMGRSYEQYF	TGCGCCAGCAGCTCCATGGGCCGGTCCTACGAGCAGTACTTC	-	-	TRBV5-1	TRBJ2-7
CASSQEGLQYF	TGCGCCAGCAGCCAAGAGGGCCTACAGTATTTT	-	-	TRBV4-1	TRBJ2-3
CAWSVGGYEQYF	TGTGCCTGGAGTGTTGGGGGCTACGAGCAGTACTTC	-	-	TRBV30	TRBJ2-7
CSVELRTSTDTQYF	TGCAGCGTTGAATTACGCACTAGCACAGATACGCAGTATTTT	-	-	TRBV29-1	TRBJ2-3
CAWSNQEAMNTEAFF	TGTGCCTGGAGTAACCAAGAGGCCATGAACACTGAAGCTTTCTTT	once	-	TRBV30	TRBJ1-1
CSVSAGSNEKLFF	TGCAGCGTTTCTGCAGGGAGTAATGAAAAACTGTTTTTT	-	-	TRBV29-1	TRBJ1-4